The rows below give T cell receptor beta chains drawn from one sample of a study of blood T cells in healthy people across ages. TCRdb redid the calling of the 5' RACE reads with MiXCR, one entry per CDR3 protein. This sample has 650,000 to 900,000 distinct CDR3 sequences, with around 68% found just once. Sample: blood. The source of these receptors is a man between 25 and 39 years old in good health. Each CDR3 is given with its conserved first and last residue. The D gene is left open where the match is weak.

V,D,CDR3
TRBV7-6,NA,CASSRWNNEQFF
TRBV12-3/TRBV12-4,NA,CASKPGFGIFNEQYF
TRBV29-1,NA,CSVEDSEGRWDTGELFF
TRBV28,TRBD2,CASSFQLGLAAINTGELFF
TRBV21-1,NA,CASTLGRGSAYGYTF
TRBV24-1,TRBD2,CATSDLPMTSAYTGELFF
TRBV5-1,NA,CASSLGIRTAEETQYF
TRBV9,TRBD1,CAGSVGHRGPYEQYF
TRBV4-1,TRBD2,CASSVRLAGFYEQYF
TRBV10-3,NA,CAISAGEYNEQFF
TRBV6-2/TRBV6-3,NA,CASSYRLQKQPQHF
TRBV14,TRBD2,CASSQLASGGTEQFF
TRBV7-8,TRBD1,CASSLGPPGQAPYEQYF
TRBV20-1,NA,CSAPLEGLETQYF
TRBV12-3/TRBV12-4,NA,CASIITGGETQYF
TRBV5-1,TRBD1,CASKITQQGNIQYF
TRBV4-3,NA,CASSQGLTGNTIYF